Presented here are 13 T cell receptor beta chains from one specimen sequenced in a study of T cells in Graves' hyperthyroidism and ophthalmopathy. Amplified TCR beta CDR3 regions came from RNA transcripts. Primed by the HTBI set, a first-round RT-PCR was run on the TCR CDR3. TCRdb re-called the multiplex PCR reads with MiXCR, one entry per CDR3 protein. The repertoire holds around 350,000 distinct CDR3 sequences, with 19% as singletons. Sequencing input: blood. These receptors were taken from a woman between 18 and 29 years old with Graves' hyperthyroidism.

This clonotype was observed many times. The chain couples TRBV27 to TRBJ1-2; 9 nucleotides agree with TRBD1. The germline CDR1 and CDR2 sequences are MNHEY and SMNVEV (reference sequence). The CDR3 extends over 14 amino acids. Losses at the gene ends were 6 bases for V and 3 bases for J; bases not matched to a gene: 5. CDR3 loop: CASRRQGGDYGYTF. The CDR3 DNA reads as TGTGCCAGCAGACGACAGGGGGGGGACTATGGCTACACCTTC.

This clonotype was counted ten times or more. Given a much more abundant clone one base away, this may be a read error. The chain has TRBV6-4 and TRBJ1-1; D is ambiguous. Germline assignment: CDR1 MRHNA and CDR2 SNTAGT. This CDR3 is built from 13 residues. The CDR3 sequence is CASSESGGTEASF. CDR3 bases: TGTGCCAGCAGTGAGTCCGGAGGCACTGAAGCTTCCTTT.

The CDR3: CASSPQGAGAYEQYF. CDR3 in DNA: TGTGCCAGCTCACCACAGGGGGCTGGGGCCTACGAGCAGTACTTC. This chain connects TRBV18 to TRBJ2-7; 7 bases match TRBD1. The CDR3 sequence is 15 residues long. CDR1 KGHSH and CDR2 LQKENI come from the germline V gene. V lost 1 base, J lost 2 bases, and 5 bases stayed unmatched.

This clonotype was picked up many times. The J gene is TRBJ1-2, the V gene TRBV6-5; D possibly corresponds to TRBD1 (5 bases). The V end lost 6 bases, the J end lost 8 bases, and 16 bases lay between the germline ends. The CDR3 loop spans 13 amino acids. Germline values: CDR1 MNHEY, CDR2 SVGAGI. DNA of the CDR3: TGTGCCAGCAGGCTTACCGGGACCCCGGGCTACACCTTC. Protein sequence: CASRLTGTPGYTF.

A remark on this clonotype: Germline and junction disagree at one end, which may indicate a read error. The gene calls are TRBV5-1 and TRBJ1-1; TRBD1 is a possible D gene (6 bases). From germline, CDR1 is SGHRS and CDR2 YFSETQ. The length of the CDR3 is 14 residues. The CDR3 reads CASSQDRYNTESFF. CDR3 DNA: TGCGCCAGCAGCCAAGACAGGTATAACACTGAATCTTTCTTT.

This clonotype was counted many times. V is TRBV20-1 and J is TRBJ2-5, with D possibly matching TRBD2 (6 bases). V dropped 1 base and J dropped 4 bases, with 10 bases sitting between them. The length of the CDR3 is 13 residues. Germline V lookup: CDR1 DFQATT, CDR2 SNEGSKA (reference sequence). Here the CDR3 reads CSARVPEGETQYF. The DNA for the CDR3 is TGCAGTGCTAGAGTCCCGGAGGGAGAGACCCAGTACTTC.

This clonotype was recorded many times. The CDR3 is CASSSPGVGYGYTF. Here the CDR3 DNA reads TGTGCCAGCAGTTCCCCCGGGGTCGGCTATGGCTACACCTTC. The chain is built from TRBV12-3 or TRBV12-4 and TRBJ1-2; D uncertain. The CDR3 has 14 residues. V dropped 4 bases and J dropped 4 bases, with 13 bases sitting between them.

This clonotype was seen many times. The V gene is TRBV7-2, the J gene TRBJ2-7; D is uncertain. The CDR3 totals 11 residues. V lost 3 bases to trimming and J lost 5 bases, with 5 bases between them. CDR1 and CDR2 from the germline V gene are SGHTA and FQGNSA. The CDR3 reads CASSFAHEQYF. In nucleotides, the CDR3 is TGTGCCAGCAGCTTCGCCCACGAGCAGTACTTC.

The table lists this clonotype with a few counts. The CDR3 bases are TGTGCCAGCAGTTTTGTTACAGGGGGTGAGACCCAGTACTTC. Its translation: CASSFVTGGETQYF. The rearrangement joins TRBV12-3 or TRBV12-4 to TRBJ2-5; 8 nucleotides match TRBD1. The CDR3 is 14 amino acids. Trimming at V came to 3 bases and at J to 5 bases, leaving 5 bases not matched to a gene.

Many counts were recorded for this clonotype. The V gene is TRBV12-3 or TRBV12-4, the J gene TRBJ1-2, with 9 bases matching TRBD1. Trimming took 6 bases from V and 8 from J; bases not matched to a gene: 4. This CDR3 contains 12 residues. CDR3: CASSLDRGGYTF. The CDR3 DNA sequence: TGTGCCAGCAGCTTGGACAGGGGAGGCTACACCTTC.

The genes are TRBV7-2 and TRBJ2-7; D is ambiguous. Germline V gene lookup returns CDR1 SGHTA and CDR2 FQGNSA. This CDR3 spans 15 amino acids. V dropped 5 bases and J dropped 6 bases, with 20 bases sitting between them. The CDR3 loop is CASSPASLVVAEQYF. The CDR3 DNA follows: TGTGCCAGCAGCCCAGCCTCTCTAGTTGTGGCCGAGCAGTACTTC.

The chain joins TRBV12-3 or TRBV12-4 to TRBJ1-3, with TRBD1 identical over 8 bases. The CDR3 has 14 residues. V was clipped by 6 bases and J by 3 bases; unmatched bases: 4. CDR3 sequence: CASSGQGIGNTIYF. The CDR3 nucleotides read TGTGCCAGCAGCGGACAGGGAATTGGAAACACCATATATTTT.

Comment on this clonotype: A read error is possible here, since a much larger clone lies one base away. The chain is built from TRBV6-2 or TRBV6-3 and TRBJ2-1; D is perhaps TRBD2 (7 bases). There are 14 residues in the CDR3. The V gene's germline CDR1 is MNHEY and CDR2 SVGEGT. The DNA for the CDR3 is TGTGCCAGCAGTTGGGGGGGCGAATACAATGAGAAGTTCTTC. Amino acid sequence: CASSWGGEYNEKFF.